The rows below give T cell receptor beta chains drawn from one sample of a study of CD8+ T cells in alopecia areata. Profiling relied on immunoSEQ multiplex PCR, and the TCRdb table lists in-frame clones only, not all of them. Of about 290,000 clones detected, roughly 50% appear once; the ten largest clones hold approximately 1.8%. The sample in question was CD4+ T cells sorted from blood, obtained at week 24, from a patient treated with tofacitinib. Receptors originate from a human donor with alopecia areata. The CDR3 runs from the conserved cysteine through the conserved F or W. D genes are given only for firm matches. The size entry is marked missing in some rows and otherwise reads once, few, many or a size class.

D gene	clone size	V gene	J gene	CDR3 DNA	CDR3 protein
TRBD2	few	TRBV5-1	TRBJ2-5	TGCGCCAGCAGCCTCGATGGCGGGGGGAAGACCCAGTACTTC	CASSLDGGGKTQYF
TRBD1	.	TRBV7-8	TRBJ1-4	TGTGCCAGCAGCCCCTTACAGGGGCCTAATGAAAAACTGTTTTTT	CASSPLQGPNEKLFF
.	.	TRBV30	TRBJ1-1	TGTGCCTGGATCCAGTGGGGGAACACTGAAGCTTTCTTT	CAWIQWGNTEAFF
.	.	TRBV19	TRBJ1-5	TGTGCCAGTACCACGACAGAGTATAGCAATCAGCCCCAGCATTTT	CASTTTEYSNQPQHF
.	.	TRBV29-1	TRBJ2-7	TGCAGCGTTGAACCCACCGGGGCCTACGAGCAGTACTTC	CSVEPTGAYEQYF
.	.	TRBV29-1	TRBJ2-5	TGCAGCGTTCAACAGGGAGCGGAGACCCAGTACTTC	CSVQQGAETQYF
.	few	TRBV18	TRBJ2-5	TGTGCCAGCTCACCACAAGATCAAGAGACCCAGTACTTC	CASSPQDQETQYF
.	.	TRBV2	TRBJ2-3	TGTGCCAGCACCCTTTCCAGCAGGGTTAGCACAGATACGCAGTATTTT	CASTLSSRVSTDTQYF
TRBD1	.	TRBV30	TRBJ1-3	TGTGCCTCGAGGTGGGGACAGAGTACTGGAAACACCATATATTTT	CASRWGQSTGNTIYF
TRBD1	.	TRBV6-1	TRBJ1-5	TGTGCCAGCGGGGGACAGGGGGGACAGCCCCAGCATTTT	CASGGQGGQPQHF
TRBD1	.	TRBV7-9	TRBJ1-1	TGTGCCAGCAGACAGGACAGGTTGGACACTGAAGCTTTCTTT	CASRQDRLDTEAFF
.	.	TRBV11-2	TRBJ2-3	TGTGCCAGCAGCCTTTCTAGTGCAGATACGCAGTATTTT	CASSLSSADTQYF
.	.	TRBV7-2	TRBJ2-2	TGTGCCAGCAGCTCCGACAGATGGGAGCTGTTTTTT	CASSSDRWELFF
.	many	TRBV10-3	TRBJ2-1	TGTGCCATCAGTGAGCGGGGGCCCCTTCCTGAGCAGTTCTTC	CAISERGPLPEQFF
.	.	TRBV30	TRBJ1-2	TGTGCCTGGAGTGTACGACAGGACGCCGGGGGCTACACCTTC	CAWSVRQDAGGYTF
.	.	TRBV30	TRBJ2-4	TGTGCTAGCGACGGGCCAGCTAAAGGAGCCAAAAACATTCAGTACTTC	CASDGPAKGAKNIQYF
.	.	TRBV27	TRBJ1-4	TGTGCCAGCAGTTTACGGCAGATCTCAACTAATGAAAAACTGTTTTTT	CASSLRQISTNEKLFF
.	.	TRBV28	TRBJ2-5	TGTGCCAGCCTTAGCACCAGCCAAGAGACCCAGTACTTC	CASLSTSQETQYF
.	.	TRBV7-8	TRBJ2-7	TGTGCCAGCAGCTTAGGTCCTCCGGGGCTTACCTACGAGCAGTACTTC	CASSLGPPGLTYEQYF
TRBD2	.	TRBV30	TRBJ2-7	TGTGCCTGGACCACGGGGGGAATCTACGAGCAGTACTTC	CAWTTGGIYEQYF
TRBD2	.	TRBV5-6	TRBJ2-1	TGTGCCAGCAGCCGAACCAGTTGGGACTACATCTACAATGAGCAGTTCTTC	CASSRTSWDYIYNEQFF
TRBD2	.	TRBV7-8	TRBJ2-1	TGTGCCAGCAGCACCTGGACTAGCGGGGTATCCTACAATGAGCAGTTCTTC	CASSTWTSGVSYNEQFF
.	.	TRBV29-1	TRBJ1-1	TGCAGCGTTGGCACTGAGGAAGCTTTCTTT	CSVGTEEAFF
.	few	TRBV28	TRBJ2-3	TGTGCCAGCAGTTTACCCTTCGCGGGGGCCCATAGTTTT	CASSLPFAGAHSF
.	.	TRBV28	TRBJ2-7	TGTGCCAGCAGTACTATATCATCGAGCTCCTACGAGCAGTACTTC	CASSTISSSSYEQYF
.	.	TRBV6-5	TRBJ1-2	TGTGCCAGCAGTTACTCGAGGATCTATGGCTACACCTTC	CASSYSRIYGYTF
.	.	TRBV29-1	TRBJ2-1	TGCAGTGCCCTAAATAGGGATGAGCAGTTCTTC	CSALNRDEQFF
TRBD2	once	TRBV4-1	TRBJ2-6	TGCGCCAGCAGCCACCTAGCGGGGGTAGCTGGGGCCAACGTCCTGACTTTC	CASSHLAGVAGANVLTF
.	.	TRBV2	TRBJ2-5	TGTGCCAGCAGTGTTTCCGGGGAGACCCAGTACTTC	CASSVSGETQYF
.	.	TRBV19	TRBJ1-5	TGTGCCAGTAGTATAAGTGACAGAAATCAGCCCCAGCATTTT	CASSISDRNQPQHF
.	.	TRBV27	TRBJ2-4	TGTGCCAGCAGCGACCTCAGGGAAGGCAAAAACATTCAGTACTTC	CASSDLREGKNIQYF
.	.	TRBV7-2	TRBJ1-2	TGTGCCAGCAGCTTAGAGGGGTTAGCTAACTATGGCTACACCTTC	CASSLEGLANYGYTF
TRBD1	.	TRBV5-6	TRBJ2-4	TGTGCCAGCAGCTCAACCCTGACAGGGTTGAACATTCAGTACTTC	CASSSTLTGLNIQYF
.	.	TRBV30	TRBJ2-7	TGTGCCTGGAGTGAGGGCCGGGTTGGAATGATCTGCTTC	CAWSEGRVGMICF
TRBD1	.	TRBV7-3	TRBJ1-2	TGTGCCAGCAGCCAAGACTCAGGAGGGGGCCTTACCTTC	CASSQDSGGGLTF
.	few	TRBV4-3	TRBJ2-6	TGCGCCAGCAGCCAAGATCTCCTTACATCTGGGGCCAACGTCCTGACTTTC	CASSQDLLTSGANVLTF
.	.	TRBV30	TRBJ1-2	TGTGCCTGGAGTCCCTTTTCGGTTAGGGGCTATGGCTACACCTTC	CAWSPFSVRGYGYTF
TRBD1	.	TRBV7-8	TRBJ2-6	TGTGCCAGCAGCGTGCAGGGGGCTGCCAACGTCCTGACTTTC	CASSVQGAANVLTF
TRBD2	.	TRBV4-1	TRBJ2-3	TGCGCCAGCAGCCTTCAAGCGGGGTCGGCGGATACGCAGTATTTT	CASSLQAGSADTQYF
.	.	TRBV4-3	TRBJ1-6	TGCGCCAGCAGCCAAGATCCTTCCGGCTCCTATAATTCACCCCTCCACTTT	CASSQDPSGSYNSPLHF
TRBD1	.	TRBV11-2	TRBJ1-1	TGTGCCAGCAGCTCGCGACGGACAGGGCACTACACTGAAGCTTTCTTT	CASSSRRTGHYTEAFF
.	few	TRBV5-1	TRBJ2-7	TGCGCCAGCAGTCCCTTCGGGGAAGGGATTCACGAGCAGTACTTC	CASSPFGEGIHEQYF
.	.	TRBV28	TRBJ2-5	TGTGCCAGCAGCCTTTATCAAGGGGGGCAAGAGACCCAGTACTTC	CASSLYQGGQETQYF
.	.	TRBV30	TRBJ2-5	TGTGCCTGGAGTGAGGGAAGAGGGGGAGGTACCCAGTACTTC	CAWSEGRGGGTQYF
.	.	TRBV30	TRBJ2-3	TGTGCCTGGGAACCCTGGACAGATACGCAGTATTTT	CAWEPWTDTQYF
.	.	TRBV28	TRBJ1-3	TGTGCCAGCAGTGATCACACAGGGACACTCCGAAACACCATATATTTT	CASSDHTGTLRNTIYF
.	once	TRBV11-2	TRBJ1-5	TGTGCCAGCTGCTGGGAGCCCCAGCATTTT	CASCWEPQHF
.	few	TRBV2	TRBJ1-4	TGTGCCAGCAGTGCCCTCCCCGATGAAAAACTGTTTTTT	CASSALPDEKLFF
TRBD2	once	TRBV7-7	TRBJ2-1	TGTGCTAGCAGCCCTACTAGCGGGGGGGCCAGTGAGCAGTTCTTC	CASSPTSGGASEQFF
.	.	TRBV29-1	TRBJ2-5	TGCAGCGACGGGACCCAGTACTTC	CSDGTQYF
.	few	TRBV29-1	TRBJ2-3	TGCAGCGTTGGGCGGCTGTACACAGATACGCAGTATTTT	CSVGRLYTDTQYF
TRBD1	.	TRBV7-2	TRBJ1-2	TGTGCCAGCAGCTCGAAGACAGGGATCCTTGGCTACACCTTC	CASSSKTGILGYTF
.	few	TRBV15	TRBJ2-3	TGTGCCACCAGCAGATTAGGGAGCCCCACAGATACGCAGTATTTT	CATSRLGSPTDTQYF
.	few	TRBV20-1	TRBJ2-3	TGCAGTGCTCGACGGGACGACGGGTATTTT	CSARRDDGYF
TRBD1	.	TRBV30	TRBJ2-6	TGTGCCTGGAGTGTATGGGCCGGGACAGAAGGCCCTGGGGCCAACGTCCTGACTTTC	CAWSVWAGTEGPGANVLTF